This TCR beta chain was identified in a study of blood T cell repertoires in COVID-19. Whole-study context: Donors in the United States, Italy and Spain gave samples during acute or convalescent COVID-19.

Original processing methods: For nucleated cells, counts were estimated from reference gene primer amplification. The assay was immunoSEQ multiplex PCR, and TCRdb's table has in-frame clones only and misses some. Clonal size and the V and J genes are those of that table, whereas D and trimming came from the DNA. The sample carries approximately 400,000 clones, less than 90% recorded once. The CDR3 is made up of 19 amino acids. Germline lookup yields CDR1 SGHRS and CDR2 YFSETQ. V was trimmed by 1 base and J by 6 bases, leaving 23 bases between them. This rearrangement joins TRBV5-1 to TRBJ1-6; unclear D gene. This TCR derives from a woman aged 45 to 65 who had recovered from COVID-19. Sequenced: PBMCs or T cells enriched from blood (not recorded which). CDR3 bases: TGCGCCAGCAGCTTGTTTAGCCGGTCTGAAACATCTGCTAATTCACCCCTCCACTTT. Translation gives CASSLFSRSETSANSPLHF.